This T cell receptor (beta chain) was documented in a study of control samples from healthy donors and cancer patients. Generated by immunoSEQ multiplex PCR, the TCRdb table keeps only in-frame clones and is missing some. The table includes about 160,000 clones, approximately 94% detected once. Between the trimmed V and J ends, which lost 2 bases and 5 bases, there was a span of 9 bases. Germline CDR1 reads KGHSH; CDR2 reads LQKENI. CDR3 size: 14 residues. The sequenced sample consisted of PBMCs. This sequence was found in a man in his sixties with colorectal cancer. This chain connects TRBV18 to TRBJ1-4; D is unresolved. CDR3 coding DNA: TGTGCCAGCTCACCATCAAGATTAAATGAAAAACTGTTTTTT. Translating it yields CASSPSRLNEKLFF.